These 16 T cell receptor beta chains share one sample of origin, sequenced in a study of CD8 T cells in Susac syndrome. An input of about 0.5 to 1 ug of RNA was subjected to reverse transcription using random hexamers. TCRdb passed the immunoSEQ multiplex PCR reads through MiXCR, listing each CDR3 protein once. The sample lists over 95,000 distinct CDR3 sequences; approximately 91% were seen once. What was sequenced was CD4+ T cells from PBMCs. These TCRs come from a human donor in good health.

This rearrangement joins TRBV7-2 to TRBJ2-1; TRBD1 or TRBD2 may be the D gene (5 bases each). The CDR3 extends over 15 amino acids. Trimming left V 4 bases short and J 6 bases short, with 16 bases between. CDR1 is SGHTA and CDR2 is FQGNSA in the germline V gene. The CDR3 region is CASSSRDLRVNEQFF. In nucleotides, the CDR3 is TGTGCCAGCAGCTCCCGGGACCTCCGCGTCAATGAGCAGTTCTTC.

The rearrangement links TRBV5-6 to TRBJ1-2, with TRBD1 identical over 7 bases. This CDR3 has 14 residues. J was trimmed by 2 bases and V by 2 bases; bases with no gene match: 3. Per the germline V gene, CDR1 is SGHDT and CDR2 is YYEEEE. In DNA form, the CDR3 reads TGTGCCAGCAGCTTAGGACAGGTCAACTATGGCTACACCTTC. Protein: CASSLGQVNYGYTF.

This rearrangement joins TRBV20-1 to TRBJ2-1; TRBD1 aligns across 9 bases. This CDR3 is 14 amino acids long. Germline CDR1 and CDR2: DFQATT and SNEGSKA (reference sequence). V dropped 3 bases and J dropped 1; count of bases not matched to a gene: 1. The CDR3 loop reads CSARGTGSYNEQFF. CDR3 bases: TGCAGTGCTAGGGGGACAGGGTCCTACAATGAGCAGTTCTTC.

CDR3 bases: TGTGCCAGCAGTAAGACTAGCGGGAGGAGTACAGAGACCCAGTACTTC. Amino acids: CASSKTSGRSTETQYF. The chain employs TRBV12-3 or TRBV12-4 and TRBJ2-5; 13 nucleotides match TRBD2. This CDR3 spans 16 amino acids. The V and J ends lost 5 bases and 4 bases, in that order; junction bases with no gene match: 7.

V and J are TRBV12-5 and TRBJ1-1; unclear D gene. Germline V gene sequence: CDR1 LGHNT, CDR2 FRNRAP. V was pared by 4 bases and J by 2 bases, with 11 bases between. This CDR3 is 14 amino acids long. The CDR3 region has the DNA TGTGCTAGTGGTTCTACGGCAGTAAACACTGAAGCTTTCTTT. Translation gives CASGSTAVNTEAFF.

The chain has TRBV5-1 and TRBJ2-1, with D tentatively TRBD1 (5 bases). In germline, CDR1 is SGHRS, CDR2 YFSETQ. The CDR3 is made up of 12 amino acids. Trimming cost V 0 bases and J 15 bases, with 13 bases left between them. In nucleotides, the CDR3 is TGCGCCAGCAGCTTGGATGCGTCAGGGTGGTTCTTC. This gives the protein CASSLDASGWFF.

The chain uses TRBV5-6 and TRBJ1-5, with D perhaps matching TRBD1 (5 bases). V shed 6 bases and J shed 4 bases, with 17 bases lying between them. Germline V CDR1 and CDR2: SGHDT, YYEEEE. The CDR3 runs to 15 residues. Here the CDR3 DNA reads TGTGCCAGCAAAAAAGCCCAGGGATGGAATCAGCCCCAGCATTTT. As protein: CASKKAQGWNQPQHF.

This clonotype was picked up one time. The CDR3 DNA is TGTGCCAGCAGTTCCCCCCAGGCAGGGGTGGGAGAGACCCAGTACTTC. Encoded protein: CASSSPQAGVGETQYF. The chain recombines TRBV27 with TRBJ2-5; a possible D gene is TRBD1 (6 bases). The CDR3 covers 16 residues. Germline V gene data show CDR1 as MNHEY and CDR2 as SMNVEV (reference sequence). Trimming removed 4 bases from V and 4 bases from J, with 19 bases in between.

The V gene is TRBV9, the J gene TRBJ2-3; possibly TRBD1 or TRBD2 for D (6 bases each). The ends were cut back, 4 bases at V and 5 bases at J, with 29 bases in the middle. Germline V gives CDR1 SGDLS, CDR2 YYNGEE. The CDR3 covers 19 residues. This CDR3 is CASSKKVGGGASGVDTQYF. The CDR3 nucleotides read TGTGCCAGCAGCAAAAAGGTTGGAGGGGGAGCGTCCGGGGTAGATACGCAGTATTTT.

The CDR3 here is CASSLGTAFGNIQYF. The DNA of the CDR3 is TGTGCCAGCAGCTTAGGGACAGCTTTTGGGAACATTCAGTACTTC. The J gene is TRBJ2-4, the V gene TRBV7-9; the D gene is possibly TRBD1 (6 bases). The ends were cut back, 1 base at V and 7 bases at J, with 14 bases in the middle. Germline values: CDR1 SEHNR, CDR2 FQNEAQ (reference sequence). There are 15 residues in the CDR3.

The CDR3 loop reads CASRAGGQGMGLISSDTQYF. The CDR3 region has the DNA TGTGCCAGCAGGGCGGGGGGACAGGGAATGGGCTTAATATCGTCTGATACGCAGTATTTT. The rearrangement joins TRBV7-6 to TRBJ2-3; D might be TRBD1 (9 bases). The CDR3 is 20 residues long. CDR1 is SGHVS and CDR2 is FNYEAQ in the germline V gene. V lost 6 bases to trimming and J lost 6 bases, with 34 bases between them.

The chain couples TRBV5-1 to TRBJ1-3; perhaps TRBD1 as D (5 bases). Trimming took 0 bases from V and 8 from J, leaving 12 bases between them. The CDR3 is 14 residues long. Germline loops: CDR1 SGHRS, CDR2 YFSETQ. DNA for the CDR3: TGCGCCAGCAGCTTGGCCAGCGGAGGGGACACCATATATTTT. Residues: CASSLASGGDTIYF.

This clonotype came up once. The chain recombines TRBV7-2 with TRBJ2-7; D is possibly TRBD1 or TRBD2 (6 bases each). CDR1 and CDR2 from the germline V gene are SGHTA and FQGNSA. The CDR3 is made up of 15 amino acids. Deletions cut 1 base from V and 2 bases from J, with 12 bases between. CDR3 sequence: CASSLERGVPYEQYF. CDR3 coding DNA: TGTGCCAGCAGCTTAGAGAGGGGGGTTCCCTACGAGCAGTACTTC. Filled out from reference TRBV7-2 and TRBJ2-7, the complete variable domain reads GAGVSQSPSNKVTEKGKDVELRCDPISGHTALYWYRQSLGQGLEFLIYFQGNSAPDKSGLPSDRFSAERTGGSVSTLTIQRTQQEDSAVYLCASSLERGVPYEQYFGPGTRLTVT.

The chain uses TRBV27 and TRBJ2-1; 8 nucleotides line up with TRBD2. The CDR3 spans 13 residues. Germline CDR1 is MNHEY and CDR2 is SMNVEV (reference sequence). The ends lost 5 bases at V and 6 bases at J; junction bases unmatched: 3. The chain's CDR3 is CASSPRGGNEQFF. Written as DNA, the CDR3 is TGTGCCAGCAGTCCCCGGGGGGGCAATGAGCAGTTCTTC.

The chain is built from TRBV7-2 and TRBJ2-6, with 12 bases lining up with TRBD2. The CDR3 totals 19 residues. J lost 0 bases, V lost 4 bases, and 7 bases had no gene match. Germline CDR1 is SGHTA and CDR2 is FQGNSA. The CDR3 bases are TGTGCCAGCAGCTCCCCGACTAGCGGGAGCTCCTCTGGGGCCAACGTCCTGACTTTC. Protein product: CASSSPTSGSSSGANVLTF.

This sequence joins TRBV27 and TRBJ2-7; TRBD1 matches 7 bases. Germline CDR1 reads MNHEY; CDR2 reads SMNVEV (reference sequence). Losses at the gene ends were 6 bases for V and 7 bases for J; bases not matched to a gene: 12. The CDR3 has 14 residues. The CDR3: CASSPYNRGGEQYF. The CDR3, as DNA: TGTGCCAGCAGCCCATATAACAGGGGCGGGGAGCAGTACTTC.